This TCR beta chain appears in the sequencing data of a study of sequential checkpoint blockade in melanoma (dated by TCRdb to the late 2010s). About the study as a whole: In a 1:1 randomization, patients received either first-line nivolumab then ipilimumab (arm A) or ipilimumab then nivolumab (arm B). Maintenance nivolumab was given following each of the two trial sequences.

The paper's findings and limits, for the study overall: Larger, independent patient cohorts are needed to validate the response-prediction model that combines TCR metrics and mutation burden.

The immunoSEQ Assay was used to immunosequence TCRbeta CDR3 regions from genomic DNA. Before high-throughput sequencing, the genomic DNA was amplified using bias-controlled multiplex PCR. The authors' pipeline ran thus. To quantify the absolute abundance of each unique TCRbeta CDR3 region, the sequences were collapsed and filtered. Clonality, defined as 1 minus Pielou's evenness, was calculated using only productive rearrangements. A previously published method was used to identify clones whose frequencies were significantly greater in on-treatment samples than in baseline samples. TCRdb obtained this table from immuneACCESS and retained in-frame rearrangements with V and J assigned. These tables miss some clones; where compared with another copy, unresolved V genes account for less than half of the shortfall, and the remainder is unexplained. The V and J calls and clone size are taken from that table; D and trimming were inferred from the DNA. The sample table holds about 13,000 clones, of which 65% to 85% were seen once. The ten most abundant clones make up roughly half of the sample.

The intended sense of this specimen's treatment or condition label: randomized to nivolumab then ipilimumab (arm A) or the reverse (arm B). None of the patients in the trial had previously been given DNA-damaging chemotherapy. A FACS Aria II flow cytometer was used to sort live CD3+CD8+ cells that were negative for CD19 and CD56 from thawed PBMCs. Samples were obtained from patients with melanoma enrolled in CheckMate 064, a randomized, open-label phase II trial of sequential checkpoint blockade. Peripheral blood mononuclear cells were obtained through leukapheresis, purified using Ficoll-Paque, and frozen in human serum containing about 10% DMSO. Purity of sorted blood CD3+CD8+ cells was verified at >98% immediately after sorting, followed by DNA extraction. About this clone itself: Its antigen is not yet known. Base-call qualities are not available, and no considerably larger clone is one nucleotide away.

Spanning cysteine to phenylalanine, the CDR3 consists of 15 amino acids. Only the CDR3 DNA is retained, 45 bases long and in frame from the first base. In the germline V gene, CDR1 corresponds to SGDLS and CDR2 to YYNGEE. V has 3 bases trimmed and J has 3 bases trimmed; junction bases matching no gene number 6. The chain is assembled from TRBV9 and TRBJ1-1, and TRBD1 aligns with 9 junction nucleotides. Sequencing used CD8+ T cells sorted from blood (inferred from file names), obtained from a patient given nivolumab and ipilimumab in sequence. This TCR was sampled from a human patient with melanoma. Some clones in this sample may be carry-over from other donors' samples. This receptor has the CDR3 CASSGTGGADTEAFF. The DNA reads as follows: TGTGCCAGCAGCGGAACAGGGGGCGCTGACACTGAAGCTTTCTTT.